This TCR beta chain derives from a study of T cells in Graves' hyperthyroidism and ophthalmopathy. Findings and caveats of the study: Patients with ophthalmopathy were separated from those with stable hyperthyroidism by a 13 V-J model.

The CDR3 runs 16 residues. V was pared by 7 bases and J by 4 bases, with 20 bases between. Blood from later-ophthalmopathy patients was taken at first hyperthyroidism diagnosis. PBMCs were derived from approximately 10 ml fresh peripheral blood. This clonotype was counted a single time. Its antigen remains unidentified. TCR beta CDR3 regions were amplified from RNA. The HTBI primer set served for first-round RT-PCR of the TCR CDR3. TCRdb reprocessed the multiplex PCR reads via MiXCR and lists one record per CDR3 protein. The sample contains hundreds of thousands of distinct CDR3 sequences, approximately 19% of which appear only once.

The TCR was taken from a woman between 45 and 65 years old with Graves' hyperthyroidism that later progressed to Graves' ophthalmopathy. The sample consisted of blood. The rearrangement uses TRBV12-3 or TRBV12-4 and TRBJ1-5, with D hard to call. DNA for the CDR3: TGTGCCAGCACTCCGGGCGGGCGCGTAGGGAATCAGCCCCAGCATTTT. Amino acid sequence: CASTPGGRVGNQPQHF.